A selection of T cell receptor beta chains follows, all from one sample in a study of T-cell reconstitution after alpha-beta-depleted transplantation in children. TCRdb redid the calling of the PCR reads with MiXCR, one entry per CDR3 protein. The data contain almost 400,000 distinct CDR3 sequences, over 20% of them singletons. The starting material was PBMCs from the stem cell graft donor, obtained from the stem cell graft. The receptors were gathered from a human donor who donated a stem cell graft to a child with acute myeloid leukemia. CDR3s include the opening cysteine and the closing phenylalanine or tryptophan. D genes are given only for firm matches. Not every row has a clone size; where given, it reads once, few, many or a size class.

d_call | j_call | v_call | clone_size | cdr3_nt | cdr3_aa
TRBD2 | TRBJ2-2 | TRBV6-1 | NA | TGTGCCAGCAGCCGACTAGCGGGAGCTGGGAGGGGCGCCGGGGAGCTGTTTTTT | CASSRLAGAGRGAGELFF
NA | TRBJ2-3 | TRBV5-1 | few | TGCGCCAGCAGCTTGGAGGGGTTGGGCACAGATACGCAGTATTTT | CASSLEGLGTDTQYF
NA | TRBJ2-3 | TRBV3-1 | NA | TGTGCCAGCAGCCAAGATTTCGGGAGCACAGATACGCAGTATTTT | CASSQDFGSTDTQYF
TRBD1 | TRBJ2-1 | TRBV29-1 | many | TGCAGCGCTTGGGACAGGGGGCGGAATGAGCAGTTCTTC | CSAWDRGRNEQFF
NA | TRBJ2-7 | TRBV10-3 | NA | TGTGCCATCAGTGGGGAAGGTCAGGGAGGCTACGAGCAGTACTTC | CAISGEGQGGYEQYF
NA | TRBJ2-7 | TRBV4-3 | NA | TGCGCCAGCAGCCAAGTGGTCTCCGGGGGTCTCTACGAGCAGTACTTC | CASSQVVSGGLYEQYF
TRBD1 | TRBJ2-4 | TRBV29-1 | many | TGCAGCGTGAAACAGGGGGCCAAAAACATTCAGTACTTC | CSVKQGAKNIQYF
TRBD1 | TRBJ2-1 | TRBV12-3/TRBV12-4 | few | TGTGCCAGCAGCAGAACCGGGACAGGGGCTTACAATGAGCAGTTCTTC | CASSRTGTGAYNEQFF
TRBD2 | TRBJ2-7 | TRBV20-1 | few | TGCTGTGCTAGAGAGGGGGCTAGCGGGATAGGGGCCTCCTACGAGCAGTACTTC | CCAREGASGIGASYEQYF
NA | TRBJ2-7 | TRBV4-3 | NA | TGCGCCAGCAGCCAAGATACAGGGTCTTATTACGAGCAGTACTTC | CASSQDTGSYYEQYF
TRBD2 | TRBJ2-7 | TRBV28 | NA | TGTGCCAGCAGCCTGCAAGGTGGACTAGCGGGTTTTGGCGAGCAGTACTTC | CASSLQGGLAGFGEQYF
NA | TRBJ2-7 | TRBV7-9 | few | TGTGCCAGCAGCCCCCGGAACCAGTTCTACGAGCAGTACTTC | CASSPRNQFYEQYF
NA | TRBJ2-5 | TRBV15 | few | TGTGCCACCAGCAGAGATTCGGAGGGATTCGAGACCCAGTACTTC | CATSRDSEGFETQYF
TRBD2 | TRBJ2-1 | TRBV4-3 | many | TGCGCCAGCAGCGCGGGACTAGCGGCCTACAATGAGCAGTTCTTC | CASSAGLAAYNEQFF
TRBD2 | TRBJ2-1 | TRBV7-7 | many | TGTGCCAGCAGCCAGGCCCCAACGGGACTAGCGGGATCCAATGAGCAGTTCTTC | CASSQAPTGLAGSNEQFF
TRBD1 | TRBJ2-2 | TRBV20-1 | many | TGCAGTGCTAGACCGGGACAGGGGTACCGGGAGCTGTTTTTT | CSARPGQGYRELFF
NA | TRBJ2-7 | TRBV20-1 | NA | TGCAGTGCTAGAGATACAGGGACCCCCTACGAGCAGTACTTC | CSARDTGTPYEQYF
TRBD2 | TRBJ2-7 | TRBV12-3/TRBV12-4 | many | TGTGCCAGCAGTCCCCGGGAGGGAAAGTCCTACGAGCAGTACTTC | CASSPREGKSYEQYF
TRBD1 | TRBJ1-2 | TRBV6-2/TRBV6-3 | NA | TGTGCCAGCAGTTACTCGGACAGGCCAAGACGGGGCTACACCTTC | CASSYSDRPRRGYTF
NA | TRBJ1-1 | TRBV29-1 | NA | TGCAGCGCTGAGGGACGGACGAACACTGAAGCTTTCTTT | CSAEGRTNTEAFF
TRBD1 | TRBJ2-3 | TRBV29-1 | few | TGCAGCGCCGAATGGGGACAGGGAGAAGGTACGCAGTATTTT | CSAEWGQGEGTQYF
TRBD2 | TRBJ2-1 | TRBV24-1 | few | TGTGCCACCAGTAAGGGACTAGCCCGCTCCTACAATGAGCAGTTCTTC | CATSKGLARSYNEQFF
NA | TRBJ2-3 | TRBV12-3/TRBV12-4 | few | TGTGCCAGCCGCCTGGGGAGCACAGATACGCAGTATTTT | CASRLGSTDTQYF
NA | TRBJ2-1 | TRBV5-1 | few | TGCGCCAGCAGCTGGACCGATCTGGGCTTCGGGTACAATGAGCAGTTCTTC | CASSWTDLGFGYNEQFF
NA | TRBJ2-7 | TRBV29-1 | few | TGCAGCGGCGTGGAGGGGGGCGAGCAGTACTTC | CSGVEGGEQYF
TRBD2 | TRBJ2-6 | TRBV4-2 | few | TGTGCCAGCAGCCAAGCAACACTAGCGGCCCCCTTTGGGGCCAACGTCCTGACTTTC | CASSQATLAAPFGANVLTF
TRBD1 | TRBJ1-1 | TRBV2 | NA | TGTGCCAGCAGTCGAACAGGGGACACTGAAGCTTTCTTT | CASSRTGDTEAFF
NA | TRBJ1-1 | TRBV20-1 | NA | TGCAGTGCTAGCGGACGGGCGAACACTGAAGCTTTCTTT | CSASGRANTEAFF
NA | TRBJ2-7 | TRBV25-1 | NA | TGTGCCAGCAGTGAATATTTCCAGGGTTCCGACCACGAGCAGTACTTC | CASSEYFQGSDHEQYF
NA | TRBJ1-1 | TRBV29-1 | few | TGCAGCGTTCGGTTGAGGAGAAAAGGTGCGAACACTGAAGCTTTCTTT | CSVRLRRKGANTEAFF
NA | TRBJ1-1 | TRBV5-1 | many | TGCGCCAGCAGCATCAGTGGTGGGGCGAACACTGAAGCTTTCTTT | CASSISGGANTEAFF
TRBD2 | TRBJ2-7 | TRBV12-3/TRBV12-4 | NA | TGTGCCAGCAGTTTGAGGGCTAGCGGGGTCTACGAGCAGTACTTC | CASSLRASGVYEQYF
NA | TRBJ2-7 | TRBV15 | NA | TGTGCCACCAGCAGCTTCGGCTCCTACGAGCAGTACTTC | CATSSFGSYEQYF
NA | TRBJ2-7 | TRBV27 | many | TGTGCCAGCAGTTTTCAGGGGTCCTACGAGCAGTACTTC | CASSFQGSYEQYF
NA | TRBJ1-6 | TRBV6-2/TRBV6-3 | many | TGTGCCAGCAGGATGGACGTGAGGGATTCACCCCTCCACTTT | CASRMDVRDSPLHF
NA | TRBJ2-7 | TRBV13 | NA | TGTGCCAGCAGCTTCAATGGGGGGGGCGGGTACGAGCAGTACTTC | CASSFNGGGGYEQYF
NA | TRBJ2-1 | TRBV6-5 | few | TGTGCCAGCATGCAACTAGCAGGCAATGAGCAGTTCTTC | CASMQLAGNEQFF
NA | TRBJ2-3 | TRBV6-5 | many | TGTGCCAGCAGGAGGTCCGATACGCAGTATTTT | CASRRSDTQYF
NA | TRBJ2-3 | TRBV24-1 | NA | TGTGCCACCAGTGATTTGGACAGCACAGATACGCAGTATTTT | CATSDLDSTDTQYF
TRBD2 | TRBJ2-1 | TRBV20-1 | NA | TGCAGTGCTAAAGCAAGCGGGAGACTTGATGAGCAGTTCTTC | CSAKASGRLDEQFF
TRBD2 | TRBJ2-1 | TRBV12-3/TRBV12-4 | NA | TGTGCCAGCAGTTTCCCAGCTCTAGCGGGAACCTACAATGAGCAGTTCTTC | CASSFPALAGTYNEQFF
NA | TRBJ2-7 | TRBV21-1 | NA | TGTGCCAGCAGCACCCCAGGGATCCTATACGAGCAGTACTTC | CASSTPGILYEQYF
TRBD1 | TRBJ1-6 | TRBV24-1 | NA | TGTGCCACGGACAGGTATAATTCACCCCTCCACTTT | CATDRYNSPLHF
TRBD2 | TRBJ2-5 | TRBV9 | NA | TGTGCCAGCAGCGTAGTCGCAAGCGGGAGCCGGGAGACCCAGTACTTC | CASSVVASGSRETQYF
TRBD2 | TRBJ2-2 | TRBV12-3/TRBV12-4 | few | TGTGCCGCCGGGGCGGGAGGGCCGACCGGGGAGCTGTTTTTT | CAAGAGGPTGELFF
TRBD2 | TRBJ2-5 | TRBV12-3/TRBV12-4 | few | TGTGCCAGCAGACTAGCGGGAGCTATAAAGACCCAGTACTTC | CASRLAGAIKTQYF
NA | TRBJ2-3 | TRBV28 | few | TGTGCCAGCAGCCCTGGGTTCGCCGGCACAGATACGCAGTATTTT | CASSPGFAGTDTQYF
NA | TRBJ2-7 | TRBV10-3 | NA | TGTGCCATCAGTGAGCCTCCCGACAGCGACGAGCAGTACTTC | CAISEPPDSDEQYF
TRBD1 | TRBJ1-6 | TRBV7-2 | few | TGTGCCAGCAGCTGGCGGACAGGTTCCTATAATTCACCCCTCCACTTT | CASSWRTGSYNSPLHF
TRBD2 | TRBJ2-7 | TRBV12-3/TRBV12-4 | few | TGTGCCAGCAGTTTATCAAGCGGGAGGGCCCTTCGGTACGAGCAGTACTTC | CASSLSSGRALRYEQYF
TRBD2 | TRBJ2-7 | TRBV5-1 | NA | TGCGCCAGCAGCCCAGGACTAGCGGTCCACGAGCAGTACTTC | CASSPGLAVHEQYF
NA | TRBJ1-5 | TRBV20-1 | NA | TGCAGTGCTTGGGGGTTAAGCAATCAGCCCCAGCATTTT | CSAWGLSNQPQHF
TRBD2 | TRBJ2-7 | TRBV6-6 | many | TGTGCCAGCAGTTCAGCGGGGGGCTACGAGCAGTACTTC | CASSSAGGYEQYF